Given below is one T cell receptor (beta chain) in context. Its antigen is not identified. The assay was immunoSEQ multiplex PCR, and TCRdb's table has in-frame clones only and misses some. Of some 150,000 clones in the sample, roughly nine tenths were seen once. Germline loops: CDR1 MNHEY, CDR2 SMNVEV (reference sequence). V trimming: 3 bases; J trimming: 5 bases; junction bases outside the gene matches: 4. The CDR3 consists of 13 residues. This entry is derived from a study of cytomegalovirus exposure and HLA in healthy donors. General study findings and limits: Researchers reported that three CMV-associated chains were confirmed in vitro as CMV antigen-specific. High specificity and sensitivity for cytomegalovirus status were reported for the classifier. Within the 120 or so validation repertoires, first-cohort TCR clusters tended to co-occur, according to a later analysis. Among TCR sequences, most were rare, though some public TCRs appeared in many donors.

The source of this sequence is a man aged 18 to 30 in good health and CMV-seropositive. The sequenced sample was PBMCs. The chain is built from TRBV27 and TRBJ2-7, with 7 bases fitting TRBD1. The CDR3 reads CASSFGTENEQYF. The CDR3 region has the DNA TGTGCCAGCAGTTTTGGGACAGAAAACGAGCAGTACTTC.